Listed below are T cell receptor beta chains from one sample, sequenced in a study of shared clonotypes between healthy human individuals. The assay was immunoSEQ multiplex PCR, and TCRdb's table has in-frame clones only and misses some. The sample lists about 380,000 clones, about 96% occurring once. The sequencing sample was made of memory CD8+ T cells sorted from blood. The receptors here all came from a man in his thirties or forties in good health. Each CDR3 is given with its conserved first and last residue. The order of the fields is J gene, V gene, D gene, clone size, CDR3 length, CDR3 protein, CDR3 DNA. The D gene is left open where the match is weak. Clone size is shown for a subset of rows, as once, few, many or a class of expanded clone.

j_call: TRBJ1-2; v_call: TRBV28; d_call: NA; clone_size: NA; cdr3_length: 18; cdr3_aa: CASSQKQISRTANYGYTF; cdr3_nt: TGTGCCAGCAGTCAAAAACAAATATCCCGGACAGCTAACTATGGCTACACCTTC
j_call: TRBJ2-3; v_call: TRBV27; d_call: NA; clone_size: NA; cdr3_length: 15; cdr3_aa: CASRVLALNTDTQYF; cdr3_nt: TGTGCCAGCAGGGTCCTAGCCCTTAACACAGATACGCAGTATTTT
j_call: TRBJ2-4; v_call: TRBV27; d_call: NA; clone_size: once; cdr3_length: 14; cdr3_aa: CASSPILAKNIQYF; cdr3_nt: TGTGCCAGCAGTCCTATCCTAGCCAAAAACATTCAGTACTTC
j_call: TRBJ2-1; v_call: TRBV7-9; d_call: NA; clone_size: NA; cdr3_length: 13; cdr3_aa: CASSLAGSNEQFF; cdr3_nt: TGTGCCAGCAGCTTAGCGGGGTCCAATGAGCAGTTCTTC
j_call: TRBJ1-1; v_call: TRBV5-1; d_call: NA; clone_size: NA; cdr3_length: 12; cdr3_aa: CASSLTDTEAFF; cdr3_nt: TGCGCCAGCAGCCTAACAGACACTGAAGCTTTCTTT
j_call: TRBJ2-2; v_call: TRBV19; d_call: NA; clone_size: once; cdr3_length: 16; cdr3_aa: CASSSMGGLYTGELFF; cdr3_nt: TGTGCCAGTAGTAGTATGGGGGGACTTTACACCGGGGAGCTGTTTTTT
j_call: TRBJ1-3; v_call: TRBV11-2; d_call: NA; clone_size: NA; cdr3_length: 12; cdr3_aa: CASSLDGNTIYF; cdr3_nt: TGTGCCAGCAGCTTAGATGGAAACACCATATATTTT
j_call: TRBJ2-3; v_call: TRBV10-1; d_call: TRBD2; clone_size: NA; cdr3_length: 18; cdr3_aa: CASSESTRLAGISDTQYF; cdr3_nt: TGCGCCAGCAGTGAGTCGACTAGGCTAGCGGGAATCTCAGATACGCAGTATTTT
j_call: TRBJ1-2; v_call: TRBV28; d_call: NA; clone_size: NA; cdr3_length: 15; cdr3_aa: CASSLGDTSNYGYTF; cdr3_nt: TGTGCCAGCAGTTTGGGGGACACCTCTAACTATGGCTACACCTTC
j_call: TRBJ2-7; v_call: TRBV15; d_call: TRBD1; clone_size: NA; cdr3_length: 16; cdr3_aa: CATSRDAGQGLYEQYF; cdr3_nt: TGTGCCACCAGCAGAGATGCGGGACAGGGCCTCTACGAGCAGTACTTC
j_call: TRBJ1-2; v_call: TRBV2; d_call: NA; clone_size: NA; cdr3_length: 15; cdr3_aa: CASSQGIGPNYGYTF; cdr3_nt: TGTGCCAGCAGTCAGGGGATAGGCCCTAACTATGGCTACACCTTC
j_call: TRBJ2-1; v_call: TRBV6-5; d_call: NA; clone_size: once; cdr3_length: 12; cdr3_aa: CASGSSYNEQFF; cdr3_nt: TGTGCCAGCGGGAGCTCCTACAATGAGCAGTTCTTC
j_call: TRBJ2-3; v_call: TRBV25-1; d_call: NA; clone_size: NA; cdr3_length: 15; cdr3_aa: CASSRSLGRVDTQYF; cdr3_nt: TGTGCCAGCAGTAGGTCGTTGGGTAGGGTAGATACGCAGTATTTT
j_call: TRBJ2-7; v_call: TRBV5-1; d_call: TRBD1; clone_size: NA; cdr3_length: 16; cdr3_aa: CASSWDAGQGSYEQYF; cdr3_nt: TGCGCCAGCAGCTGGGACGCGGGACAGGGATCCTACGAGCAGTACTTC
j_call: TRBJ2-5; v_call: TRBV5-1; d_call: NA; clone_size: NA; cdr3_length: 15; cdr3_aa: CASSFGRTARETQYF; cdr3_nt: TGCGCCAGCAGCTTTGGAAGGACCGCTAGAGAGACCCAGTACTTC
j_call: TRBJ2-2; v_call: TRBV14; d_call: TRBD1; clone_size: NA; cdr3_length: 17; cdr3_aa: CASSQGQTGSITGELFF; cdr3_nt: TGTGCCAGCAGCCAAGGGCAGACAGGGAGTATCACCGGGGAGCTGTTTTTT
j_call: TRBJ1-2; v_call: TRBV27; d_call: NA; clone_size: once; cdr3_length: 13; cdr3_aa: CASSSRVGYGYTF; cdr3_nt: TGTGCCAGCAGTTCTAGGGTTGGCTATGGCTACACCTTC
j_call: TRBJ2-7; v_call: TRBV6-5; d_call: NA; clone_size: NA; cdr3_length: 12; cdr3_aa: CASSSPAYEQYF; cdr3_nt: TGTGCCAGCAGTTCCCCTGCCTACGAGCAGTACTTC
j_call: TRBJ1-1; v_call: TRBV28; d_call: TRBD1; clone_size: NA; cdr3_length: 17; cdr3_aa: CASSFLTGTFVNTEAFF; cdr3_nt: TGTGCCAGCAGTTTTCTGACAGGGACTTTCGTGAACACTGAAGCTTTCTTT
j_call: TRBJ2-1; v_call: TRBV28; d_call: NA; clone_size: NA; cdr3_length: 14; cdr3_aa: CASGGGPTRNEQFF; cdr3_nt: TGTGCCAGCGGAGGGGGGCCCACGAGGAATGAGCAGTTCTTC
j_call: TRBJ2-5; v_call: TRBV29-1; d_call: NA; clone_size: NA; cdr3_length: 14; cdr3_aa: CSARPGGTQETQYF; cdr3_nt: TGCAGCGCTCGACCTGGCGGCACACAAGAGACCCAGTACTTC
j_call: TRBJ1-5; v_call: TRBV7-8; d_call: NA; clone_size: NA; cdr3_length: 15; cdr3_aa: CASSLEGRSNQPQHF; cdr3_nt: TGTGCCAGCAGCTTAGAGGGACGCAGCAATCAGCCCCAGCATTTT
j_call: TRBJ2-7; v_call: TRBV19; d_call: TRBD1; clone_size: NA; cdr3_length: 14; cdr3_aa: CASSIRDSSYEQYF; cdr3_nt: TGTGCCAGTAGTATCCGGGACAGCTCCTACGAGCAGTACTTC
j_call: TRBJ2-1; v_call: TRBV30; d_call: NA; clone_size: NA; cdr3_length: 12; cdr3_aa: CAWSLEWNEQFF; cdr3_nt: TGTGCCTGGAGTTTGGAGTGGAATGAGCAGTTCTTC
j_call: TRBJ2-4; v_call: TRBV28; d_call: NA; clone_size: NA; cdr3_length: 15; cdr3_aa: CASSLLRLAKNIQYF; cdr3_nt: TGTGCCAGCAGTTTACTCCGACTAGCCAAAAACATTCAGTACTTC
j_call: TRBJ2-5; v_call: TRBV7-9; d_call: NA; clone_size: NA; cdr3_length: 15; cdr3_aa: CASSRGLLYQETQYF; cdr3_nt: TGTGCCAGCAGCCGGGGACTTTTGTACCAAGAGACCCAGTACTTC
j_call: TRBJ2-2; v_call: TRBV4-2; d_call: NA; clone_size: NA; cdr3_length: 15; cdr3_aa: CASSERARTTGELFF; cdr3_nt: TGTGCCAGCAGTGAAAGAGCGAGGACCACCGGGGAGCTGTTTTTT
j_call: TRBJ2-2; v_call: TRBV29-1; d_call: NA; clone_size: NA; cdr3_length: 13; cdr3_aa: CSVEGRGGGELFF; cdr3_nt: TGCAGCGTTGAAGGACGAGGTGGAGGGGAGCTGTTTTTT
j_call: TRBJ2-1; v_call: TRBV28; d_call: TRBD1; clone_size: NA; cdr3_length: 18; cdr3_aa: CASSFWGDRDPLYNEQFF; cdr3_nt: TGTGCCAGCAGTTTTTGGGGGGACAGGGACCCACTTTACAATGAGCAGTTCTTC
j_call: TRBJ2-1; v_call: TRBV19; d_call: TRBD2; clone_size: NA; cdr3_length: 12; cdr3_aa: CASSMPGGEQFF; cdr3_nt: TGTGCCAGTAGTATGCCGGGGGGTGAGCAGTTCTTC
j_call: TRBJ1-2; v_call: TRBV27; d_call: TRBD1; clone_size: NA; cdr3_length: 19; cdr3_aa: CASSPRDQINRGRVYGYTF; cdr3_nt: TGTGCCAGCAGCCCACGCGACCAGATAAACAGGGGACGTGTCTATGGCTACACCTTC
j_call: TRBJ2-1; v_call: TRBV5-1; d_call: TRBD1; clone_size: NA; cdr3_length: 16; cdr3_aa: CASSRRTGGSYNEQFF; cdr3_nt: TGCGCCAGCAGCCGGCGGACAGGGGGCTCCTACAATGAGCAGTTCTTC